This T cell receptor (beta chain) was recorded in a study of vaccination and CD4 T cells after COVID-19. Treatment meaning: approximately 11-day PBMC culture with coronavirus spike peptide pools or control peptides (ViraFEST assay). Scientists ran DNA taken from cultured CD4+ T cells through the Oncomine TCR Beta short-read assay for sequencing. TCRdb reprocessed the PCR reads with MiXCR, giving one entry per CDR3 protein. The profile shows some 13,000 distinct CDR3 sequences, 43% of them singletons. About this clonotype itself: Antigen specificity is unknown.

The source material was CD4+ T cells from blood, cultured in vitro. This sequence originates from a human donor who had recovered from COVID-19.

CDR3 sequence: CSASQGGEAFF. DNA for the CDR3: TGCAGTGCGAGTCAGGGGGGTGAAGCTTTCTTT. V usage is TRBV20-1 and J usage is TRBJ1-1, with 7 bases lining up with TRBD1. Germline trimming cut 6 bases from V and 7 bases from J; bases unmatched to any gene: 5. The CDR3 runs 11 residues. Per the germline V gene, CDR1 is DFQATT and CDR2 is SNEGSKA (reference sequence).